Each of the 13 T cell receptor beta chains below was sequenced from the same sample in a study of blood T cell repertoires in COVID-19 (dated by TCRdb to about 2020). Receptor libraries were prepared by the immunoSEQ multiplex PCR assay. Not all clones reach the TCRdb copy of this immuneACCESS table, which keeps in-frame sequences only. Checked studies attribute under half of the gap to unresolved V genes and leave the rest unexplained. The sample table records approximately 160,000 clones; approximately 80% of these occur just once. Together, the top ten hold nearly 8% of the sample. Material for sequencing was PBMCs or T cells enriched from blood (not recorded which). Receptors originate from a woman in her fifties or sixties who had recovered from COVID-19.

This rearrangement joins TRBV15 to TRBJ2-7; perhaps TRBD2 as D (6 bases). V lost 0 bases and J lost 2, with 8 bases in between. Germline CDR1 is LNHNV and CDR2 is YYDKDF (reference sequence). The CDR3 covers 14 residues. For the CDR3, the DNA is TGTGCCACCAGCAGAGATCCGGGGGCCTACGAGCAGTACTTC. Its translation: CATSRDPGAYEQYF.

The chain uses TRBV25-1 and TRBJ1-2; 8 bases agree with TRBD1. J gave up 6 bases and V 0 bases, and 6 bases lay outside the gene matches. This CDR3 has 15 residues. Germline assignment: CDR1 MGHDK and CDR2 SYGVNS. The CDR3 region is CASSEYGWDRNGYTF. CDR3 sequence (DNA): TGTGCCAGCAGTGAATATGGGTGGGACAGGAATGGCTACACCTTC.

The sample holds a few counts of this clone. The chain has TRBV19 and TRBJ2-1, with TRBD2 matching over 8 bases. The V gene's germline CDR1 is LNHDA and CDR2 SQIVND (reference sequence). The ends lost 7 bases at V and 7 bases at J; junction bases unmatched: 18. The CDR3 spans 17 residues. The CDR3 spells CASTLAAGGSNKNEQFF. The DNA for the CDR3 is TGTGCCAGTACCCTGGCGGCGGGAGGTTCCAATAAGAATGAGCAGTTCTTC.

The V call is TRBV19, the J call TRBJ2-7, with TRBD2 matching 8 bases. V gave up 4 bases and J gave up 5 bases; unmatched junction bases: 16. Per the germline V gene, CDR1 is LNHDA and CDR2 is SQIVND (reference sequence). The CDR3 covers 17 residues. The CDR3 bases are TGTGCCAGTAGTACCTACGGGGGGGGACTAGAGCGAAACGAGCAGTACTTC. Amino acids: CASSTYGGGLERNEQYF.

The V and J genes are TRBV24-1 and TRBJ2-1, with 8 bases lining up with TRBD2. This CDR3 contains 15 residues. The germline gives CDR1 KGHDR, CDR2 SFDVKD. V dropped 5 bases and J dropped 6; count of bases not matched to a gene: 8. This CDR3 is CATSAVAGRRNEQFF. The DNA of the CDR3 is TGTGCCACCAGTGCTGTAGCGGGAAGACGCAATGAGCAGTTCTTC.

The chain is built from TRBV7-2 and TRBJ1-4, with a possible D match to TRBD1 (6 bases). V gave up 2 bases and J gave up 10 bases, with 14 bases separating them. The CDR3 totals 14 residues. Germline values: CDR1 SGHTA, CDR2 FQGNSA. The CDR3 nucleotides are TGTGCCAGCAGCTTAATTTCACAGGGTGGAAAACTGTTTTTT. This gives the protein CASSLISQGGKLFF.

V usage is TRBV28 and J usage is TRBJ1-5, with TRBD1 identical over 7 bases. The V gene end was trimmed by 6 bases and the J gene end by 4 bases; junction bases not matched to a gene: 3. This CDR3 is 13 amino acids long. The germline V gene has CDR1 MDHEN and CDR2 SYDVKM. CDR3 nucleotide sequence: TGTGCCAGCAGGTACAGGGGAAATCAGCCCCAGCATTTT. Its translation is CASRYRGNQPQHF. The variable domain in full, completed from reference TRBV28 and TRBJ1-5, reads DVKVTQSSRYLVKRTGEKVFLECVQDMDHENMFWYRQDPGLGLRLIYFSYDVKMKEKGDIPEGYSVSREKKERFSLILESASTNQTSMYLCASRYRGNQPQHFGDGTRLSIL.

This chain joins TRBV5-1 and TRBJ1-5; 7 bases are a match to TRBD1. V lost 0 bases and J lost 7; bases outside the gene matches: 7. CDR1 and CDR2 (germline): SGHRS, YFSETQ. This CDR3 has 15 amino acids. The CDR3 sequence: CASSLEGALRQPQHF. The CDR3 region has the DNA TGCGCCAGCAGCTTGGAGGGGGCCCTTAGACAGCCCCAGCATTTT.

The CDR3: CASSVQWGRDTQYF. The CDR3 nucleotides read TGTGCCAGCAGCGTCCAGTGGGGCCGGGATACGCAGTATTTT. The chain links TRBV9 to TRBJ2-3; possibly TRBD1 for D (5 bases). Germline V gene lookup returns CDR1 SGDLS and CDR2 YYNGEE. V was pared by 2 bases and J by 6 bases, with 13 bases between. This CDR3 has 14 residues.

The chain uses TRBV18 and TRBJ1-2, with no clear D. The CDR3 has 14 amino acids. V lost 0 bases and J lost 4, with 9 bases in between. In germline, CDR1 is KGHSH, CDR2 LQKENI. CDR3 in DNA: TGTGCCAGCTCACCACCCGGAGTACCCTATGGCTACACCTTC. Translated: CASSPPGVPYGYTF.

This clone has only a few counts. V gene TRBV29-1 combines with J gene TRBJ2-3, with 8 bases that match TRBD1. This CDR3 is built from 15 residues. Germline V gene data show CDR1 as SQVTM and CDR2 as ANQGSEA. V lost 3 bases to trimming and J lost 2 bases; unmatched junction nucleotides: 7. CDR3: CSVDFDRGATDTQYF. CDR3 coding DNA: TGCAGCGTTGATTTTGACAGGGGTGCCACAGATACGCAGTATTTT.

The chain has TRBV7-9 and TRBJ2-2; maybe TRBD2 (5 bases). The CDR3 consists of 14 residues. Germline-derived CDR1 and CDR2 are SEHNR and FQNEAQ (reference sequence). The germline V and J ends were trimmed by 10 bases and 2 bases, with 14 bases remaining between them. CDR3: CAIHRELNTGELFF. CDR3 nucleotide sequence: TGTGCCATTCACCGGGAACTAAACACCGGGGAGCTGTTTTTT.

The J gene is TRBJ1-3, the V gene TRBV7-2; 8 positions match TRBD1. Per germline, CDR1 SGHTA and CDR2 FQGNSA. This CDR3 spans 14 amino acids. V trimming: 6 bases; J trimming: 8 bases; junction bases outside the gene matches: 9. This CDR3 is CASSIGQGRDTIYF. In DNA, the CDR3 is TGTGCCAGCAGTATCGGACAGGGCAGAGACACCATATATTTT.